These 28 T cell receptor beta chains originate from one sample sequenced in a study of cytomegalovirus exposure and HLA in healthy donors (dated 2017 in TCRdb). Libraries were made using the immunoSEQ multiplex PCR assay. A mixture of 60 forward primers for TCR Vbeta segments and 13 reverse primers for TCR Jbeta segments was used in the multiplex PCR. The clones in this table, taken by TCRdb from immuneACCESS, are in-frame only. Not every clone is retained; where verified, under half of the shortfall comes from an unresolved V gene, and the cause of the rest is unknown. In all, the sample holds over 150,000 clones, and around four fifths of those were seen once. In total, the top ten clones hold 4.8% of the sample. Material: PBMCs. All receptors derive from a girl aged 10-17 years in good health and CMV-seropositive.

For the CDR3, the DNA is TGTGCCAGCAGCCCTCCAGGGGCGGCTCGTACGTCACCCCTCCACTTT. Amino acids: CASSPPGAARTSPLHF. J is TRBJ1-6 and V is TRBV7-2, with a tentative D call TRBD1 (6 bases). Germline lookup yields CDR1 SGHTA and CDR2 FQGNSA. The ends were cut back, 5 bases at V and 10 bases at J, with 21 bases in the middle. CDR3 length: 16 residues.

This rearrangement joins TRBV5-1 to TRBJ2-3; 10 bases are shared with TRBD2. Germline V lookup: CDR1 SGHRS, CDR2 YFSETQ. The V and J ends lost 5 bases and 1 base, in that order; junction bases with no gene match: 1. This CDR3 has 14 amino acids. The CDR3 region is CASSTSGGTDTQYF. The DNA for the CDR3 is TGCGCCAGCAGTACTAGCGGGGGCACAGATACGCAGTATTTT.

This clone was detected a few times. This chain uses TRBV9 with TRBJ1-2; D is possibly TRBD1 (6 bases). V lost 0 bases and J 6 bases, leaving 9 bases between the germline ends. The CDR3 is made up of 13 amino acids. CDR1 is SGDLS, CDR2 YYNGEE, per germline. The CDR3 DNA reads as TGTGCCAGCAGCGTAGGGCCAGGGGATGGCTACACCTTC. Translating it yields CASSVGPGDGYTF.

The chain links TRBV13 to TRBJ2-7, with TRBD2 matching 7 bases. CDR1 and CDR2 from the germline V gene are PRHDT and FYEKMQ (reference sequence). This CDR3 has 13 residues. After removal of 4 bases from V and 4 bases from J, the junction contained 4 bases not matched to a gene. The CDR3 bases are TGTGCCAGCAGCTCCGGACTAGGGTACGAGCAGTACTTC. This translates into CASSSGLGYEQYF.

V and J are TRBV19 and TRBJ2-1; 9 bases map to TRBD1. This CDR3 is built from 15 residues. The V gene end was trimmed by 3 bases and the J gene end by 3 bases; junction bases not matched to a gene: 3. Germline V CDR1 and CDR2: LNHDA, SQIVND (reference sequence). The CDR3 sequence is CASSMGTGNYNEQFF. In nucleotides, the CDR3 is TGTGCCAGTAGTATGGGGACAGGGAACTACAATGAGCAGTTCTTC.

The chain uses TRBV2 and TRBJ1-5; a weak D match, TRBD1 (5 bases). The length of the CDR3 is 16 residues. Germline V lookup: CDR1 SNHLY, CDR2 FYNNEI. V lost 8 bases and J lost 2, with 19 bases in between. CDR3 bases: TGTGCCAGCCGCCCTCACGAAGGGGCAGGCAATCAGCCCCAGCATTTT. Its translation: CASRPHEGAGNQPQHF.

The V gene is TRBV5-1, the J gene TRBJ1-1; the match to TRBD1 covers 7 bases. The CDR3 is 16 amino acids. CDR1 and CDR2 (germline): SGHRS, YFSETQ. The J segment lost 4 bases and the V segment lost 5 bases, leaving 14 bases of the junction unmatched. The CDR3 loop reads CASRLDRVEVGTEAFF. The CDR3 region has the DNA TGCGCCAGCAGACTAGACAGGGTGGAAGTAGGCACTGAAGCTTTCTTT.

In the case of this clone: A far larger clone is just one base off, so this is likely a read error. This chain uses TRBV6-5 with TRBJ1-4; tentative D call: TRBD1 (6 bases). The V end was cut by 4 bases, the J end by 8 bases, with 14 bases between. The CDR3 length is 14 residues. Germline V gene lookup returns CDR1 MNHEY and CDR2 SVGAGI. The CDR3 DNA reads as TGTGCCAGCAGTTCCTCATCAGGGGCCGAAAAACTGTTTTTT. This codes for CASSSSSGAEKLFF.

This chain's CDR3 is CASSTGRETEAFF. CDR3 DNA: TGTGCCAGCAGCACGGGCCGGGAAACTGAAGCTTTCTTT. This rearrangement joins TRBV5-4 to TRBJ1-1; no firm D call. Deletions cut 4 bases from V and 5 bases from J, with 12 bases between. This CDR3 is 13 amino acids long. The germline gives CDR1 SGHNT, CDR2 YYREEE (reference sequence).

V is TRBV19 and J is TRBJ1-2; 7 nucleotides line up with TRBD1. The germline V gene has CDR1 LNHDA and CDR2 SQIVND (reference sequence). V trimming: 3 bases; J trimming: 3 bases; junction bases outside the gene matches: 4. The CDR3 is 14 amino acids. CDR3 sequence reads: CASSIRGPHYGYTF. The CDR3 DNA reads TGTGCCAGTAGTATTAGGGGGCCTCACTATGGCTACACCTTC.

This clone was recorded only once. This rearrangement joins TRBV19 to TRBJ2-7; TRBD1 matches at 8 bases. The length of the CDR3 is 15 residues. The V segment lost 5 bases and the J segment 5 bases; nucleotides outside the gene matches: 11. In germline, CDR1 is LNHDA, CDR2 SQIVND (reference sequence). The chain's CDR3 is CASSPWTGNVHEQYF. The DNA of the CDR3 is TGTGCCAGTAGTCCCTGGACAGGGAATGTCCACGAGCAGTACTTC.

The genes are TRBV5-8 and TRBJ1-2; D is uncertain. CDR3 length: 14 residues. V dropped 0 bases and J dropped 3 bases, with 9 bases sitting between them. CDR1 is SGHTS, CDR2 YDEGEE, per germline. This CDR3 is CASSLARFHYGYTF. In nucleotides, the CDR3 is TGTGCCAGCAGCTTGGCCCGTTTCCACTATGGCTACACCTTC.

The table lists this clone with a few counts. The chain couples TRBV5-6 to TRBJ1-1; 9 bases are a match to TRBD1. V lost 5 bases, J lost 0 bases, and 2 bases stayed unmatched. CDR1 is SGHDT, CDR2 YYEEEE, per germline. CDR3 length: 14 amino acids. The CDR3 DNA reads as TGTGCCAGCAGGGGGACAGGGATGAACACTGAAGCTTTCTTT. Its protein product is CASRGTGMNTEAFF.

The chain combines TRBV7-8 with TRBJ1-5, with TRBD1 identical over 7 bases. Germline V gives CDR1 SGHVS, CDR2 FQNEAQ. The V and J ends lost 3 bases and 4 bases, in that order; junction bases with no gene match: 6. CDR3 length: 15 amino acids. CDR3: CASSFQGEINQPQHF. CDR3 sequence (DNA): TGTGCCAGCAGCTTCCAGGGGGAAATTAATCAGCCCCAGCATTTT.

The chain has TRBV11-1 and TRBJ2-7; D possibly corresponds to TRBD1 (6 bases). CDR3 length: 16 amino acids. V was cut by 4 bases and J by 1 base, with 17 bases left in between. Germline CDR1 reads SGHAT; CDR2 reads FQDESV (reference sequence). The CDR3 DNA follows: TGTGCCAGCAGCTCGCTAGGGGGACGCAGATCCTACGAGCAGTACTTC. Protein product: CASSSLGGRRSYEQYF.

The chain carries TRBV19 and TRBJ2-3; TRBD2 agrees at 9 bases. CDR3 length: 14 amino acids. Trimming removed 7 bases from V and 1 base from J; junction bases left unmatched: 3. Germline V gene data show CDR1 as LNHDA and CDR2 as SQIVND (reference sequence). The CDR3 is CASKASGGTDTQYF. The CDR3 nucleotides are TGTGCCAGTAAAGCTAGCGGGGGCACAGATACGCAGTATTTT.

The gene calls are TRBV27 and TRBJ2-7, with 9 bases fitting TRBD2. The CDR3 runs 15 residues. CDR1 is MNHEY, CDR2 SMNVEV, per germline (reference sequence). V shed 2 bases, J shed 2 bases, and the junction held 4 bases outside the gene matches. The CDR3 region is CASSLGLAPTYEQYF. The CDR3 nucleotides are TGTGCCAGCAGTTTAGGACTAGCGCCTACCTACGAGCAGTACTTC.

This chain connects TRBV27 to TRBJ1-5; 9 bases agree with TRBD1. The trim removed 5 bases at V and 9 bases at J, leaving 17 bases unmatched. Germline CDR1 MNHEY, CDR2 SMNVEV (reference sequence). This CDR3 has 17 amino acids. For the CDR3, the DNA is TGTGCCAGCAGTCCGAACCACCCGACAGGGGGACCCAGGCCCCAGCATTTT. Amino acid sequence: CASSPNHPTGGPRPQHF.

The chain employs TRBV4-1 and TRBJ2-7, with D possibly matching TRBD1 (7 bases). The CDR3 has 15 amino acids. V was cut by 5 bases and J by 2 bases, with 16 bases left in between. Germline V gives CDR1 MGHRA, CDR2 YSYEKL. The chain's CDR3 is CASSIAEGAAYEQYF. CDR3 DNA: TGCGCCAGCAGCATCGCGGAGGGGGCGGCCTACGAGCAGTACTTC.

This clone was picked up a small number of times. Other nucleotide sequences in the sample specify the same CDR3. The chain employs TRBV18 and TRBJ1-4, with 7 bases lining up with TRBD1. This CDR3 region has 14 residues. V was clipped by 3 bases and J by 5 bases; unmatched bases: 3. CDR1 is KGHSH and CDR2 is LQKENI in the germline V gene. The CDR3 spells CASSPGQLNEKLFF. As DNA, the CDR3 is TGTGCCAGCTCACCGGGACAGTTAAATGAAAAACTGTTTTTT.

V gene TRBV5-1 combines with J gene TRBJ1-1; 8 bases are a match to TRBD1. The CDR3 is 13 amino acids. The germline V gene encodes CDR1 SGHRS and CDR2 YFSETQ. The junction had 3 bases not matched to a gene; V was cut back by 4 bases and J by 4 bases. The CDR3 region is CASSTDRGTEAFF. In nucleotides, the CDR3 is TGCGCCAGCAGCACCGACAGGGGCACTGAAGCTTTCTTT.

This clone was recorded only once. The V and J genes are TRBV10-3 and TRBJ1-6; D is uncertain. Trimming shortened V by 3 bases and J by 8 bases, and 8 bases separated the two germline ends. The CDR3 covers 13 residues. Germline V gene lookup returns CDR1 ENHRY and CDR2 SYGVKD. This CDR3 reads CAISDLSYSPLHF. The CDR3 coding sequence is TGTGCCATCAGTGACCTCAGTTATTCACCCCTCCACTTT.

The J gene is TRBJ1-2, the V gene TRBV12-5; D gene uncertain. Germline V CDR1 and CDR2: LGHNT, FRNRAP. This CDR3 region has 13 residues. Trimming cost V 3 bases and J 1 base, with 6 bases left between them. The CDR3 DNA is TGTGCTAGTGGTTTCCAGAATAACTATGGCTACACCTTC. Encoded protein: CASGFQNNYGYTF.

This clone was seen just once. The chain carries TRBV15 and TRBJ1-2; no definite D call. Germline assignment: CDR1 LNHNV and CDR2 YYDKDF (reference sequence). Deletions cut 1 base from V and 1 base from J, with 13 bases between. CDR3 length: 16 residues. In DNA, the CDR3 is TGTGCCACCAGCAGAGTTTCGGGGAGCCGTAACTATGGCTACACCTTC. It yields the protein CATSRVSGSRNYGYTF.

This clone occurred once. Different DNA sequences within this sample yield the same CDR3. The chain links TRBV9 to TRBJ1-2; 8 bases are shared with TRBD1. This CDR3 is 15 amino acids long. Germline CDR1 is SGDLS and CDR2 is YYNGEE. With V trimmed by 4 bases and J by 3 bases, 8 bases remained unmatched. In DNA form, the CDR3 reads TGTGCCAGCAGCAACCTCAGGGGGCCAGACTATGGCTACACCTTC. The encoded protein is CASSNLRGPDYGYTF.

The J gene is TRBJ1-1, the V gene TRBV9, with D maybe TRBD1 (5 bases). There are 15 residues in the CDR3. The V gene lost 4 bases and the J gene lost 7 bases, with 20 bases spanning the gap. Germline loops: CDR1 SGDLS, CDR2 YYNGEE. This CDR3 is CASSPSFGGWNEAFF. The CDR3 DNA reads TGTGCCAGCAGCCCATCCTTTGGGGGGTGGAATGAAGCTTTCTTT.

This chain connects TRBV25-1 to TRBJ2-3; tentative D call: TRBD1 (6 bases). Trimming took 1 base from V and 3 from J, leaving 14 bases between them. The CDR3 is 16 amino acids. Germline-derived CDR1 and CDR2 are MGHDK and SYGVNS. CDR3 protein: CASSEFGGRVTDTQYF. For the CDR3, the DNA is TGTGCCAGCAGTGAATTTGGGGGCAGGGTGACAGATACGCAGTATTTT.

The chain is built from TRBV10-1 and TRBJ1-1, with D maybe TRBD1 (5 bases). The CDR3 contains 12 residues. Germline loops: CDR1 WNHNN, CDR2 SYGVQD (reference sequence). Between the trimmed V and J ends, which lost 10 bases and 1 base, there was a span of 10 bases. This CDR3 reads CANLRENTEAFF. The CDR3 nucleotides are TGCGCCAACCTCAGGGAGAACACTGAAGCTTTCTTT.